This is a list of T cell receptor beta chains from one sample in a study of blood T cell repertoires in COVID-19. Sequenced by immunoSEQ multiplex PCR; TCRdb stores in-frame clones only, minus some. Here the sample spans about 75,000 clones, around 90% being singletons. Sequencing was carried out using peripheral blood. The receptor set was obtained from a human donor in a cohort sampled during active COVID-19. CDR3s include the opening cysteine and the closing phenylalanine or tryptophan. Fields, in order: CDR3 protein, clone size, V gene. Part of the rows lack a size; the others show once, few, many or a class for expanded clones.

CASSLSDNEQYF | - | TRBV13
CASMTRGLAGVEQFF | - | TRBV27
CASSLTRSGPQHF | - | TRBV5-6
CASSFTPTGPFWGQYF | - | TRBV27
CASSPLAGGNEQYF | - | TRBV5-1
CASSQEAGLVYEQYF | - | TRBV4-1
CASSLVRGNTEAFF | once | TRBV7-2
CASSRRLGDTGELFF | - | TRBV4-2
CASSDVAGGPSDTQYF | - | TRBV2
CASSHCPLGQGRMRRWQPQHF | few | TRBV23-1
CAWKNEVWRETQYF | - | TRBV30
CASSAGGNTEAFF | - | TRBV9
CASSLGGNSGGYTF | - | TRBV11-2
CASAEYYYGYTF | - | TRBV5-1
CASKVNWGEETQYF | once | TRBV6-5
CASKRDMNTEAFF | - | TRBV6-6
CASSMDRFYGYTF | - | TRBV19
CATSRDYQETQYF | - | TRBV15
CASSLLGSGTGPMNQYGYTF | - | TRBV11-3
CASSQDLDMRRGIYEQYF | few | TRBV3-1/TRBV3-2
CASSIGPSGNEQYF | - | TRBV19
CAWSPPRRAITEAFF | - | TRBV30
CASSPGRDGNTIYF | once | TRBV18
CASSQNSYEQYF | - | TRBV9
CSVEPLGGSYGYTF | - | TRBV29-1
CSANPGGVTDTQYF | - | TRBV29-1
CSASLGSGWPGELFF | - | TRBV20-1
CASSQGPTATYNEQFF | - | TRBV4-1
CASSQVQYAEQFF | - | TRBV14
CASSDLAGASTGELFF | - | TRBV6-4
CASSLFGREVQNTQYF | - | TRBV5-6
CASSFPTAQNSYNEQFF | - | TRBV28
CASSPQSTGELFF | - | TRBV5-1
CASSLFTGAYEQYF | - | TRBV6-6
CASSRGQENSYEQYF | - | TRBV9
CASSLGQGITEAFF | - | TRBV19
CASSPGQGPSYEQYF | - | TRBV14
CAWSELGADYGYTF | - | TRBV30
CASSGTGAYNEQFF | - | TRBV10-1
CASRAGAWTDTQYF | - | TRBV19
CASSFLAGVQLNEQFF | - | TRBV27
CASRPGQRGTGELFF | - | TRBV19
CASSQRERQETQYF | - | TRBV4-1
CASSALKTGDNEQFF | - | TRBV19
CASSLVSGELFF | - | TRBV7-9
CASSLEGGVRQYF | - | TRBV27
CASSSKQGADTQYF | - | TRBV5-4
CASSLDGGVPGEQYF | - | TRBV5-4
CASSGEYSNQPQHF | - | TRBV19
CASSDSRANTGELFF | - | TRBV2
CAIRQGTSGGTYEQYF | - | TRBV10-3
CASRPGSTEAFF | few | TRBV2
CAISSVNEQYF | - | TRBV10-3
CASSAVGGGTGIYEQYF | - | TRBV2